The clone carrying this T cell receptor (beta chain) was seen a single time. Antigen unknown. The record originates from a study of cytomegalovirus exposure and HLA in healthy donors. The germline V and J ends were trimmed by 1 base and 6 bases, with 19 bases remaining between them. Germline V CDR1 and CDR2: SQVTM, ANQGSEA. The CDR3 contains 16 residues. Whole-study findings and limits: Despite most TCR sequences being rare, some public TCRs occurred in many donors. Reportedly, a later analysis found an Asian-associated ancestry cluster had fewer N-insertions than the approximately 640-donor mean. Most of the CMV-associated TCR beta chains (in a later analysis) appeared to be HLA-restricted. In a later analysis, TCR beta V- and J-gene trimming was associated with a missense DCLRE1C variant.

The primer mix had 60 Vbeta and 13 Jbeta primers. Some clones are missing from TCRdb's copy, which holds only in-frame ones; the method was immunoSEQ multiplex PCR. This sample has about 130,000 clones, with 73% found just once. This TCR was sampled from a woman between 35 and 50 years old in good health and CMV-seropositive. The chain joins TRBV29-1 to TRBJ2-1, with a tentative D call TRBD2 (5 bases). Sequencing was performed on PBMCs. CDR3 loop: CSVEGGPRTGLNEQFF. The CDR3 DNA follows: TGCAGCGTTGAAGGGGGTCCCCGGACTGGTCTCAATGAGCAGTTCTTC.